The clone carrying this T cell receptor beta chain was observed once. This entry is derived from a study of blood T cell repertoires in COVID-19. Study-wide background: Sites in the United States, Italy and Spain provided acute and convalescent COVID-19 samples. Sources were T cells, B-cell-depleted T cells, or PBMCs; the material itself was cDNA or gDNA.

In the study's own analysis: Reference gene primer amplification in the assay estimated nucleated cell counts. Assay used: immunoSEQ multiplex PCR; TCRdb lists only in-frame clones, some missing. V, J and clone size reflect that table, while D and trimming were determined from the DNA. The sample records nearly 350,000 clones, around nine tenths being singletons. Losses at the gene ends were 10 bases for V and 5 bases for J; bases not matched to a gene: 17. The CDR3 is 15 residues long. Looked up from germline, CDR1 is WNHNN and CDR2 is SYGVQD (reference sequence). This chain links TRBV10-1 with TRBJ2-7; 7 nucleotides agree with TRBD1. Sequencing was carried out using peripheral blood. The receptor was derived from a woman younger than 35 who had recovered from COVID-19. As DNA, the CDR3 is TGCGCCACCATGAACTTCGAGGGGGCCCGCCACGAGCAGTACGTC. Translating it yields CATMNFEGARHEQYV.